This T cell receptor beta chain originates from a study of response to subunit inactivated influenza vaccine. MiXCR, applied by TCRdb to the RT-PCR reads, yields one record per CDR3 protein. Of about 170,000 distinct CDR3 sequences listed, roughly 12% were seen once; the top ten hold 25% to 30%. The V gene lost 3 bases and the J gene lost 6 bases, with 12 bases spanning the gap. The CDR3 is made up of 15 amino acids. Per germline, CDR1 SGHTA and CDR2 FQGNSA. This clonotype was seen only a few times. The data also belong to a second study, concerning T cells expressing NK-cell markers. From that paper: cDNA encoding TCR beta was synthesized via 5'RACE template switching incorporating UMIs. It was sorted CD3+CD56-NKG2C+, CD3+CD56+NKG2C- and CD3+CD56+NKG2C+ T cells that provided the TCR beta repertoires. The dominant NKG2C+ clonotypes represented 1.0-7.0% of CD8+ T cells in several donors.

This chain uses TRBV7-2 with TRBJ1-6; D gene unclear. This receptor was obtained from a man aged 45-65 years who received an inactivated influenza vaccine. The sequences come from CD8+ T cells sorted from PBMCs, collected 11 to 12 days after vaccination. CDR3 DNA sequence: TGTGCCAGCAGCTTTGCACTGGCTCTTAATTCACCCCTCCACTTT. It encodes CASSFALALNSPLHF.